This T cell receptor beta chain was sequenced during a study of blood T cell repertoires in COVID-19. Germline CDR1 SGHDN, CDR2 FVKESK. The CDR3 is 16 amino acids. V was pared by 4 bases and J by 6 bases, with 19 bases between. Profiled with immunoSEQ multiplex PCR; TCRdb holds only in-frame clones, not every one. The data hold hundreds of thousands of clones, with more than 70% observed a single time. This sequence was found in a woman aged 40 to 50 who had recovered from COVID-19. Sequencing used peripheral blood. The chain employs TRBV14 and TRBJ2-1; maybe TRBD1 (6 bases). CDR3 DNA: TGTGCCAGCAGCCCATTGGGCAGGGGAATGGCCAATGAGCAGTTCTTC. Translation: CASSPLGRGMANEQFF.